These 5 T cell receptor beta chains were all obtained from the same sample, sequenced in a study of neurological immune-mediated disorders. TCRdb itself ran the 5' RACE reads through MiXCR, one entry per CDR3 protein. Of more than 50,000 distinct CDR3 sequences in the sample, about 10% were seen once. Source material: PBMCs. All receptors come from a man aged 55 to 70 in good health.

Many counts were recorded for this clonotype. The V and J genes are TRBV5-1 and TRBJ2-1; D perhaps matches TRBD1 (6 bases). The CDR3 consists of 13 residues. Trimming removed 0 bases from V and 10 bases from J, with 11 bases in between. Germline V lookup: CDR1 SGHRS, CDR2 YFSETQ. In nucleotides, the CDR3 is TGCGCCAGCAGCTTGGACAGGGTTGAGGAGCAGTTCTTC. Protein: CASSLDRVEEQFF.

This clonotype was recorded at least ten times. The genes are TRBV7-9 and TRBJ2-2, with a possible D match to TRBD1 (5 bases). Trimming left V 0 bases short and J 5 bases short, with 7 bases between. Looked up from germline, CDR1 is SEHNR and CDR2 is FQNEAQ (reference sequence). The CDR3 runs to 14 residues. The CDR3 coding sequence is TGTGCCAGCAGCTTAGCCCACAGGACCGGGGAGCTGTTTTTT. Protein: CASSLAHRTGELFF.

Ten or more counts support this clonotype. The V call is TRBV24-1, the J call TRBJ2-3; D is uncertain. This CDR3 is built from 14 residues. The V gene lost 1 base and the J gene lost 4 bases, with 8 bases spanning the gap. Germline V gives CDR1 KGHDR, CDR2 SFDVKD. The CDR3 DNA reads as TGTGCCACCAGTGATTTACTGGAAGCAGATACGCAGTATTTT. It translates to CATSDLLEADTQYF.

This clonotype was observed many times. This chain's CDR3 is CASSSDGVFGYTF. The CDR3 nucleotides read TGTGCCAGCTCGTCGGATGGGGTTTTTGGCTACACCTTC. V is TRBV18 and J is TRBJ1-2, with D hard to call. The CDR3 totals 13 residues. Germline loops: CDR1 KGHSH, CDR2 LQKENI. V lost 6 bases and J 7 bases, leaving 15 bases between the germline ends.

This clonotype was detected many times. The chain has TRBV20-1 and TRBJ2-6; maybe TRBD1 (5 bases). V gave up 6 bases and J gave up 0 bases, with 9 bases separating them. Germline-derived CDR1 and CDR2 are DFQATT and SNEGSKA (reference sequence). This CDR3 is 14 amino acids long. CDR3 sequence reads: CSAPRVSGANVLTF. The CDR3 bases are TGCAGTGCACCCAGGGTCTCTGGGGCCAACGTCCTGACTTTC.